This T cell receptor (beta chain) is drawn from a study of blood T cell repertoires in COVID-19. Study at large: COVID-19 samples collected from the United States, Italy and Spain covered acute and convalescent phases. In each case, the material was cDNA or gDNA derived from T cells, B-cell-depleted T cells, or PBMCs.

V was pared by 5 bases and J by 7 bases, with 8 bases between. CDR3 size: 12 residues. Per germline, CDR1 SGHVS and CDR2 FQNEAQ. Source study methods: Amplification of reference gene primers was used by the study to estimate nucleated cell counts. Repertoires were generated with immunoSEQ multiplex PCR, while TCRdb's copy carries only in-frame clones and drops some. Clone size and the V and J calls come from that table; the DNA yielded D and trimming. The repertoire holds under 200,000 clones, with more than 75% as singletons. Sequencing used peripheral blood. The rearrangement links TRBV7-8 to TRBJ2-2; no clear D gene. This TCR was sampled from a man aged 65 to 85 with acute or convalescent COVID-19. The CDR3 region is CASSPSYGELFF. The CDR3 bases are TGTGCCAGCAGCCCCTCTTACGGGGAGCTGTTTTTT. The variable domain in full, with the rest retrieved from reference TRBV7-8 and TRBJ2-2, is GAGVSQSPRYKVAKRGQDVALRCDPISGHVSLFWYQQALGQGPEFLTYFQNEAQLDKSGLPSDRFFAERPEGSVSTLKIQRTQQEDSAVYLCASSPSYGELFFGEGSRLTVL.